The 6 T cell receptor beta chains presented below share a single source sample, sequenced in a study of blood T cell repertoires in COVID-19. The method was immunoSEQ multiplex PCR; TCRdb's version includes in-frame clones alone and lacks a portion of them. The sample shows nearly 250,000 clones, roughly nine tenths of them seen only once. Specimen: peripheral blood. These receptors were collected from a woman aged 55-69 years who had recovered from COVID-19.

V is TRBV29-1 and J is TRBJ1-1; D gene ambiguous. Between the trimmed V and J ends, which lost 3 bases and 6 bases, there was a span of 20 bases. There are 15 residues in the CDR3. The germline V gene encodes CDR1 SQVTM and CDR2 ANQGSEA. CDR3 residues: CSVDYTPEVWAEAFF. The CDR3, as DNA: TGCAGCGTTGATTATACCCCAGAGGTGTGGGCTGAAGCTTTCTTT.

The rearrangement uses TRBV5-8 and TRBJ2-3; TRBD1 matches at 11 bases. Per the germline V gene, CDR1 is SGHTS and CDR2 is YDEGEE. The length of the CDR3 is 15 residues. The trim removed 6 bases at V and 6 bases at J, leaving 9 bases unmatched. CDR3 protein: CASNPGQGAVDTQYF. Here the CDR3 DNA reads TGTGCCAGCAATCCAGGACAGGGGGCCGTCGATACGCAGTATTTT.

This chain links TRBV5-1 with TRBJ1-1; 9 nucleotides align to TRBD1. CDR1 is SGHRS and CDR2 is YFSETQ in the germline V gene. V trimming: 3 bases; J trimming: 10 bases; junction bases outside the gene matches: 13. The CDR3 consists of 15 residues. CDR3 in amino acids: CASSSPTLTGGTAFF. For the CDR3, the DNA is TGCGCCAGCAGCTCCCCCACCCTGACAGGGGGGACAGCTTTCTTT.

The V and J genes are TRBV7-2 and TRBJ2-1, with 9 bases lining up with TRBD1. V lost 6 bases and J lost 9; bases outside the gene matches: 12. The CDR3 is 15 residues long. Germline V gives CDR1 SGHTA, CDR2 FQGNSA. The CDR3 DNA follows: TGTGCCAGCAGACCAAGGACAGGGGCAGGTGGTGAGCAGTTCTTC. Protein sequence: CASRPRTGAGGEQFF.

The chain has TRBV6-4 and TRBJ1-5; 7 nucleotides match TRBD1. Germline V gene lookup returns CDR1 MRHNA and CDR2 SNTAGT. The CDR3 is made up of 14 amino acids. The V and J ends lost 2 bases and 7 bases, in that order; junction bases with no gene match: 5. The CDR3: CASSDQAGGQPQHF. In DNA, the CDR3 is TGTGCCAGCAGTGACCAGGCAGGGGGGCAGCCCCAGCATTTT.

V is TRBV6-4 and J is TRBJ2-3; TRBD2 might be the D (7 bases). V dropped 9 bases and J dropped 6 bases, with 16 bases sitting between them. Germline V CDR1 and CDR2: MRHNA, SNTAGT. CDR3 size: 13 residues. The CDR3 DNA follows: TGTGCCAGTAGCCCGGGCGGGGGCGATACGCAGTATTTT. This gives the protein CASSPGGGDTQYF.